Sequencing of this T cell receptor beta chain was carried out in a study of cytomegalovirus exposure and HLA in healthy donors. Study conclusions and caveats: When a later analysis compared HLA-associated TCR beta chains with equally common others, the HLA-associated chains turned out to be more clonally expanded and to have lower generation probabilities. The study labeled 150 to 200 TCR beta chains cytomegalovirus-associated.

This PCR relied on a set of 60 Vbeta primers and 13 Jbeta primers. TCRdb's copy holds only in-frame clones and misses some; the assay was immunoSEQ multiplex PCR. The top ten hold 4.6% of the sample, which has tens of thousands of clones, roughly four fifths seen once. Remarks on this clone: Its antigen is still unknown.

The germline gives CDR1 SQVTM, CDR2 ANQGSEA. The CDR3 contains 12 residues. J lost 2 bases, V lost 7 bases, and 3 bases had no gene match. Input material: PBMCs. The sequence came from a woman aged 40 to 49 in good health and CMV-seropositive. The chain employs TRBV29-1 and TRBJ2-5, with TRBD1 identical over 8 bases. CDR3 residues: CSARQGQETQYF. As DNA, the CDR3 is TGCAGCGCCCGACAGGGGCAAGAGACCCAGTACTTC.